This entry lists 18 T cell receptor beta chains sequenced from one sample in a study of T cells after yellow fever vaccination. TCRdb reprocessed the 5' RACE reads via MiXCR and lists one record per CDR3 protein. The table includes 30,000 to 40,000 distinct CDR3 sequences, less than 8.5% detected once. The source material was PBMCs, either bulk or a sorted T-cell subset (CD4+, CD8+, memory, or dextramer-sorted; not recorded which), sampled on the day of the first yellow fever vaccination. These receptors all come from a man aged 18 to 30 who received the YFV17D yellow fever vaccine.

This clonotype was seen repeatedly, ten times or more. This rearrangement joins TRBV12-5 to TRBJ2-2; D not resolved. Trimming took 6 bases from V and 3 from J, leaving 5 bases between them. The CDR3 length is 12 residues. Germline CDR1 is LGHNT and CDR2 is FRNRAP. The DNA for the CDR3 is TGTGCTAGTGGACGCGACACCGGGGAGCTGTTTTTT. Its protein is CASGRDTGELFF.

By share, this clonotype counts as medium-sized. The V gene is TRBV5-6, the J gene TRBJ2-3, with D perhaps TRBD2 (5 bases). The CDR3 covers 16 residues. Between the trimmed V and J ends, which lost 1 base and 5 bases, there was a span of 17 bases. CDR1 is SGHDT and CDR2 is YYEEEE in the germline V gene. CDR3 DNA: TGTGCCAGCAGCTTGACGGACGGGAACCGAGTAGATACGCAGTATTTT. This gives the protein CASSLTDGNRVDTQYF.

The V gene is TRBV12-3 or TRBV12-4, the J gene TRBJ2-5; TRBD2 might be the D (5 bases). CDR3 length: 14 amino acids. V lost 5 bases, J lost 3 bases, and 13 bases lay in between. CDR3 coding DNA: TGTGCCAGCAGTCCACCGGGAAACGAAGAGACCCAGTACTTC. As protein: CASSPPGNEETQYF.

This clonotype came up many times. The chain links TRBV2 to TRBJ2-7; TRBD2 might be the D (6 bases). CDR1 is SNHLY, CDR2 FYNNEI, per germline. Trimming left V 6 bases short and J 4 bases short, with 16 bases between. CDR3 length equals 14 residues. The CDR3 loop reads CASRGTVTSYEQYF. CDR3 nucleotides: TGTGCCAGCAGGGGGACTGTGACTTCTTACGAGCAGTACTTC.

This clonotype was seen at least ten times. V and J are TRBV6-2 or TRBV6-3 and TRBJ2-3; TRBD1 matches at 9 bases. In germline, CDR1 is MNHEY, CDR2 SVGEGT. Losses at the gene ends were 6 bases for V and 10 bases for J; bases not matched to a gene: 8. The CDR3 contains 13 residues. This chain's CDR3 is CASRRDRASAQYF. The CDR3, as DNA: TGTGCCAGCAGACGGGACAGGGCGTCCGCGCAGTATTTT.

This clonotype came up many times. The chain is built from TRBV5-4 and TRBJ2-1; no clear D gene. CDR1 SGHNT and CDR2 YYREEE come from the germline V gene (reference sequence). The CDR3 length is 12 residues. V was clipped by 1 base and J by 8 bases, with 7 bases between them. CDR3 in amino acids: CASSLSGDEQFF. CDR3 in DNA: TGTGCCAGCAGCTTGTCTGGGGATGAGCAGTTCTTC.

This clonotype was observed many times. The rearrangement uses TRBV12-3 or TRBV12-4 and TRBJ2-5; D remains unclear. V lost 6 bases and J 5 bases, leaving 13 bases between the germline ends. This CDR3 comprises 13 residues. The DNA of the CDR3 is TGTGCCAGCAGCTGGATCGTCGGGGAGACCCAGTACTTC. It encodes CASSWIVGETQYF.

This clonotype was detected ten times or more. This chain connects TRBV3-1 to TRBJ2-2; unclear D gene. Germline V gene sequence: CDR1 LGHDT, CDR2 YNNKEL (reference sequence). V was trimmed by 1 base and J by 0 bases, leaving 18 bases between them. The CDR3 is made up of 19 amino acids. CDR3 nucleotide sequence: TGTGCCAGCAGCCAAGTGGGGAATGGGTTTGTCGCGAACACCGGGGAGCTGTTTTTT. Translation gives CASSQVGNGFVANTGELFF.

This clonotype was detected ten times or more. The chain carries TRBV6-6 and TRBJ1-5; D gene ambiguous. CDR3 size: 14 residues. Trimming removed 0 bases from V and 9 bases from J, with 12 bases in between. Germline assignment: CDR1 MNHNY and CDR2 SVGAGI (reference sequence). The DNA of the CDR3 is TGTGCCAGCAGTTACTCAGCCCCCCCGGGGCCCCAGCATTTT. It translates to CASSYSAPPGPQHF.

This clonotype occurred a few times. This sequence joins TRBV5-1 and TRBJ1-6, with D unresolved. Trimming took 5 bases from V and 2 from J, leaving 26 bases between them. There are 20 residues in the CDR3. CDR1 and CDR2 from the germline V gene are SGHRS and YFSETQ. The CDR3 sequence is CASSRRPYFGNGPYNSPLHF. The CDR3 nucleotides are TGCGCCAGCAGTCGGCGGCCATATTTCGGAAATGGGCCCTATAATTCACCCCTCCACTTT.

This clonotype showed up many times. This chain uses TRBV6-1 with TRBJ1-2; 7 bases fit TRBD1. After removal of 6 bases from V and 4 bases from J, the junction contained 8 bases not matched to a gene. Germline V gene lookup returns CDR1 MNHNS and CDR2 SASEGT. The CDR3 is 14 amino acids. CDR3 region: CASRGDRAPYGYTF. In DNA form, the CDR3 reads TGTGCCAGCAGGGGCGACAGGGCCCCCTATGGCTACACCTTC.

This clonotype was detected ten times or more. In DNA form, the CDR3 reads TGTGCCAGCAGCTCCTCTGGAGACGGCACAGATACGCAGTATTTT. Its translation is CASSSSGDGTDTQYF. J is TRBJ2-3 and V is TRBV28; D remains ambiguous. From germline, CDR1 is MDHEN and CDR2 SYDVKM. The CDR3 extends over 15 amino acids. Trimming removed 6 bases from V and 1 base from J, with 14 bases in between.

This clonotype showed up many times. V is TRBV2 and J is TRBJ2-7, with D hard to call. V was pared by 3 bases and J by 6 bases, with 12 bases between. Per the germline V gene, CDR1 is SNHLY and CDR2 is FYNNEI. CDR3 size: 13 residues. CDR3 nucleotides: TGTGCCAGCAGTGAGATCCTAAACAGCGAGCAGTACTTC. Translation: CASSEILNSEQYF.

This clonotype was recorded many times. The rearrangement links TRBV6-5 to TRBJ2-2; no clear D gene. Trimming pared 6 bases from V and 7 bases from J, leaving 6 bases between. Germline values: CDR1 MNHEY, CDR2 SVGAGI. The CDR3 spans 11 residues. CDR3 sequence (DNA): TGTGCCAGCAGGGGGTACGGGGAGCTGTTTTTT. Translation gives CASRGYGELFF.

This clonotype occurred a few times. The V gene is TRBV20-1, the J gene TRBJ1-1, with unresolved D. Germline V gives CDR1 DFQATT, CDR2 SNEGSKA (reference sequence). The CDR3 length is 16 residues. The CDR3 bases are TGCAGCGCAGGATCGGCAGGCGGTTCGGTGGGCACTGAAGCTTTCTTT. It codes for CSAGSAGGSVGTEAFF.

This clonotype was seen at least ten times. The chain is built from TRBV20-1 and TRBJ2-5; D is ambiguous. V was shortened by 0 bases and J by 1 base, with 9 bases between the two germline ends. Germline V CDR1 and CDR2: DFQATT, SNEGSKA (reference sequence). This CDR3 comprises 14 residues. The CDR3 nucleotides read TGCAGTGCTAGAGATCTGCAGCCCCAAGAGACCCAGTACTTC. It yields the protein CSARDLQPQETQYF.

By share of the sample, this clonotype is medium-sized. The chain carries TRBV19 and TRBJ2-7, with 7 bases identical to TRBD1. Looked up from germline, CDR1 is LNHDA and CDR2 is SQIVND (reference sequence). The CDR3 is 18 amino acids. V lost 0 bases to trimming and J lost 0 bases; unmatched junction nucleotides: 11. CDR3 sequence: CASSIDRGCRDSSYEQYV. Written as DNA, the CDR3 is TGTGCCAGTAGTATAGATCGAGGATGTCGGGACAGCTCCTACGAGCAGTACGTC.

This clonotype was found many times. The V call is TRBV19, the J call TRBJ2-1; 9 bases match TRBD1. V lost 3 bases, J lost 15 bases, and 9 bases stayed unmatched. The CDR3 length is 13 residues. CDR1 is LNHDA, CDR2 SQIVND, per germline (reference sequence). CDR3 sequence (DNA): TGTGCCAGTAGTATTGGCTCCGGGACAGGGTCGTTCTTC. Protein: CASSIGSGTGSFF.